This entry is about one T cell receptor (beta chain). It was with 60 Vbeta and 13 Jbeta primers that the PCR ran. The method was immunoSEQ multiplex PCR; TCRdb's version includes in-frame clones alone and lacks a portion of them. The table has roughly 140,000 clones, 65% to 80% seen once. Trimming cost V 0 bases and J 4 bases, with 16 bases left between them. Germline V lookup: CDR1 LGHNA, CDR2 YNFKEQ. This CDR3 is built from 17 residues. These data belong to a study of cytomegalovirus exposure and HLA in healthy donors. The sequence came from a woman aged 25-40 years in good health and CMV-seronegative. The J gene is TRBJ1-5, the V gene TRBV4-2; a possible D gene is TRBD1 (6 bases). The sequencing input was PBMCs. CDR3 amino acids: CASSQDRFTQGNQPQHF. CDR3 coding DNA: TGTGCCAGCAGCCAAGATCGATTTACACAGGGAAATCAGCCCCAGCATTTT.